Listed below are T cell receptor beta chains from one sample, sequenced in a study of T cell responses to AZD1222 COVID-19 vaccine. Assay used: immunoSEQ multiplex PCR; TCRdb lists only in-frame clones, some missing. The sample yields 150,000 or so clones, about 90% seen once. The sample consisted of peripheral blood, taken 28 days after the second AZD1222 dose. These receptors were collected from an adult who received the AZD1222 COVID-19 vaccine. Both conserved end residues are part of each CDR3. D genes are given only for firm matches. Not all rows give a size; the values are once, few, many and, for expanded clones, a class.

cdr3_aa	cdr3_nt	clone_size	d_call	v_call	j_call
CASSKTGGENTEAFF	TGTGCCAGCAGTAAGACAGGGGGCGAGAACACTGAAGCTTTCTTT	.	TRBD1	TRBV6-5	TRBJ1-1
CASSSTFGYNSPLHF	TGTGCCAGCAGCTCTACTTTCGGGTATAATTCACCCCTCCACTTT	.	.	TRBV7-2	TRBJ1-6
CASSLRGYEQYF	TGTGCCAGCAGTTTAAGGGGTTACGAGCAGTACTTC	.	.	TRBV28	TRBJ2-7
CASSKSMWGLEGEQYF	TGTGCCAGCAGTAAATCCATGTGGGGACTAGAAGGCGAGCAGTACTTC	.	TRBD2	TRBV6-2/TRBV6-3	TRBJ2-7
CASSPWDRTNYGYTF	TGTGCCAGCAGTCCGTGGGACAGAACTAACTATGGCTACACCTTC	few	TRBD1	TRBV28	TRBJ1-2
CASSLRSVTYNEQFF	TGTGCCAGCAGTTTACGTTCGGTGACCTACAATGAGCAGTTCTTC	.	.	TRBV28	TRBJ2-1
CASRQGAEETQYF	TGCGCCAGCAGACAGGGGGCAGAAGAGACCCAGTACTTC	.	TRBD1	TRBV5-1	TRBJ2-5
CAWSPWGAGPPDGRNQPQHF	TGTGCCTGGAGCCCCTGGGGGGCAGGGCCCCCGGACGGAAGAAATCAGCCCCAGCATTTT	.	.	TRBV30	TRBJ1-5
CASSPGTSGRSYNEQFF	TGTGCCAGCAGTCCTGGGACTAGCGGACGCTCCTACAATGAGCAGTTCTTC	.	TRBD2	TRBV6-6	TRBJ2-1
CASRRGSNNEQFF	TGTGCCAGCCGGCGCGGGAGTAACAATGAGCAGTTCTTC	.	TRBD2	TRBV28	TRBJ2-1
CASSENSGRLGDTQYF	TGTGCCAGCAGTGAAAATAGCGGGAGACTTGGAGATACGCAGTATTTT	.	TRBD2	TRBV2	TRBJ2-3
CASSVKGESYGYTF	TGTGCCAGCAGTGTTAAGGGGGAGAGCTATGGCTACACCTTC	.	.	TRBV2	TRBJ1-2
CAISELLQGVEQYF	TGTGCCATCAGTGAGCTATTACAGGGGGTCGAGCAGTACTTC	once	TRBD1	TRBV10-3	TRBJ2-7
CASTLRKQSGTEWETQYF	TGTGCCAGCACCTTACGAAAACAATCCGGGACTGAATGGGAGACCCAGTACTTC	.	.	TRBV28	TRBJ2-5
CASSNRPLSGGNTIYF	TGTGCCAGCAGCAACCGACCCCTCTCTGGTGGAAACACCATATATTTT	.	.	TRBV9	TRBJ1-3
CASSQTEALPAGGSYEQYF	TGTGCCAGCTCACAGACCGAGGCGTTACCGGCAGGGGGATCCTACGAGCAGTACTTC	.	TRBD1	TRBV18	TRBJ2-7
CASSRTYATNEKLFF	TGTGCCAGCAGTAGGACCTATGCAACTAATGAAAAACTGTTTTTT	.	.	TRBV28	TRBJ1-4
CASSRGGSYNEQFF	TGTGCCAGCTCCCGGGGCGGGAGTTACAATGAGCAGTTCTTC	.	TRBD2	TRBV18	TRBJ2-1
CASSYFETQYF	TGTGCCAGCAGTTACTTCGAGACCCAGTACTTC	once	.	TRBV6-2/TRBV6-3	TRBJ2-5
CASSFERNTEAFF	TGTGCCAGCAGTTTCGAAAGGAACACTGAAGCTTTCTTT	.	.	TRBV28	TRBJ1-1
CASMEGNNEKLFF	TGCGCCAGCATGGAAGGGAATAATGAAAAACTGTTTTTT	.	.	TRBV10-2	TRBJ1-4
CASSRQHYSNQPQHF	TGTGCCAGCAGTCGACAGCATTATAGCAATCAGCCCCAGCATTTT	.	.	TRBV6-2/TRBV6-3	TRBJ1-5
CASIRTISHEQYF	TGTGCCAGCATTAGGACTATCAGCCACGAGCAGTACTTC	.	.	TRBV6-5	TRBJ2-7
CASSRTNTEAFF	TGTGCCAGCAGTCGAACAAACACTGAAGCTTTCTTT	.	.	TRBV12-3/TRBV12-4	TRBJ1-1
CASRPTGQSSYEQYF	TGTGCCAGCAGGCCTACGGGACAGAGCTCCTACGAGCAGTACTTC	.	TRBD1	TRBV27	TRBJ2-7
CASSQQRGMRDRAGVPDTQYF	TGCGCCAGCAGCCAACAACGCGGGATGCGAGATAGAGCGGGAGTCCCGGATACGCAGTATTTT	.	TRBD2	TRBV4-1	TRBJ2-3
CASSLDGSSSYNEQFF	TGCGCCAGCAGCTTGGACGGGTCCAGCTCCTACAATGAGCAGTTCTTC	.	.	TRBV5-1	TRBJ2-1
CASSDPPYEQYF	TGTGCCAGCAGTGACCCTCCTTACGAGCAGTACTTC	.	.	TRBV6-1	TRBJ2-7
CASSVAGDSSGNTIYF	TGTGCCAGCAGCGTAGCTGGGGACAGCTCTGGAAACACCATATATTTT	.	TRBD1	TRBV9	TRBJ1-3
CASSSGTGISYNEQFF	TGCGCCAGCAGCTCCGGGACAGGGATCTCCTACAATGAGCAGTTCTTC	.	TRBD1	TRBV5-1	TRBJ2-1
CASTTPRGPWPEAFF	TGTGCCAGCACAACACCCCGGGGCCCCTGGCCTGAAGCTTTCTTT	.	.	TRBV28	TRBJ1-1
CASSYSGRGSYEQYF	TGTGCCAGCAGTTACTCAGGGCGGGGCTCCTACGAGCAGTACTTC	.	.	TRBV6-5	TRBJ2-7
CASSKGQGSLEQYF	TGCGCCAGCAGCAAGGGACAGGGATCTCTCGAGCAGTACTTC	.	TRBD1	TRBV5-1	TRBJ2-7
CASSADRFYGYTF	TGTGCCAGCAGTGCGGACAGATTCTATGGCTACACCTTC	.	.	TRBV2	TRBJ1-2
CASSLEVGRAFF	TGCGCCAGCAGCTTGGAGGTTGGCAGGGCTTTCTTT	.	.	TRBV5-1	TRBJ1-1
CASSITDSYEQYF	TGTGCCAGTAGTATCACAGACTCCTACGAGCAGTACTTC	.	.	TRBV19	TRBJ2-7
CASSKWESDTQYF	TGTGCCAGCAGCAAATGGGAGTCAGATACGCAGTATTTT	.	.	TRBV21-1	TRBJ2-3
CASSLGSHNEQFF	TGTGCCAGTAGTTTAGGATCCCACAATGAGCAGTTCTTC	.	.	TRBV19	TRBJ2-1
CASSSDSLVLTDTQYF	TGTGCCAGCAGCTCGGACAGTCTAGTTCTCACAGATACGCAGTATTTT	.	.	TRBV5-6	TRBJ2-3
CASSPGGGDVYSNQPQHF	TGTGCCAGCAGCCCCGGGGGAGGGGATGTTTATAGCAATCAGCCCCAGCATTTT	.	.	TRBV11-2	TRBJ1-5